The rows below give T cell receptor beta chains drawn from one sample of a study of blood T cell repertoires in COVID-19. The repertoire was sequenced with immunoSEQ multiplex PCR; TCRdb's copy has only in-frame clones and lacks some. The sample comprises 130,000 or so clones, just under 85% of which are singletons, and around 13% rests with the top ten. Sequencing input: peripheral blood. The receptor set was obtained from a human donor in a cohort sampled during active COVID-19. CDR3s include the opening cysteine and the closing phenylalanine or tryptophan. D genes are given only for firm matches. Clone size is given for some rows only: seen once, a few or many times, or a class if the clone is expanded.

J gene,D gene,V gene,clone size,CDR3 DNA,CDR3 protein
TRBJ2-3,TRBD1,TRBV7-9,.,TGTGCCAGCAGCGGTGGGACAGGGAAAGATACGCAGTATTTT,CASSGGTGKDTQYF
TRBJ2-1,.,TRBV9,.,TGTGCCAGCAGCGTAGCTATGGATGAGCAGTTCTTC,CASSVAMDEQFF
TRBJ1-5,.,TRBV5-4,.,TGTGCCAGCAGCTTAGTCACACAAAATCAGCCCCAGCATTTT,CASSLVTQNQPQHF
TRBJ2-7,.,TRBV6-1,.,TGTGCCAGCAGTGAAAGGAGTTACCTCTCCTACGAGCAGTACTTC,CASSERSYLSYEQYF
TRBJ2-5,.,TRBV27,.,TGTGCCAGCAGTTTTCGTGGGGCAGAGACCCAGTACTTC,CASSFRGAETQYF
TRBJ1-2,TRBD1,TRBV5-4,.,TGTGCCAGCAGTTACACGGACAGGGGGCTTTTTAGGGATGGCTACACCTTC,CASSYTDRGLFRDGYTF
TRBJ1-2,.,TRBV5-1,.,TGCGCCAGCAGCTTGGACCCCGGTGGCTACACCTTC,CASSLDPGGYTF
TRBJ1-1,.,TRBV11-2,.,TGTGCCAGCAGCTTCAAGGGGTCCAACACTGAAGCTTTCTTT,CASSFKGSNTEAFF
TRBJ2-6,.,TRBV5-3,once,TGTGCCAGAAGCTCTCCGTCTGTTCCGACAGGTGGAAGCTCTGGGGCCAACGTCCTGACTTTC,CARSSPSVPTGGSSGANVLTF
TRBJ2-1,TRBD2,TRBV5-6,once,TGTGCCAGCAGCTTGCCCCAGCGGGGGCTTTCCTACAATGAGCAGTTCTTC,CASSLPQRGLSYNEQFF
TRBJ1-2,.,TRBV10-2,.,TGCGCCAGCAGTGAGTATGGGCCCTCCTACGGCTACACCTTC,CASSEYGPSYGYTF
TRBJ1-1,TRBD1,TRBV5-6,few,TGTGCCAGCAGCTTGGCCGGGACAGGGATGTTGGAGAACACTGAAGCTTTCTTT,CASSLAGTGMLENTEAFF
TRBJ2-1,.,TRBV19,few,TGTGCCAGTAGTATAGTTTACGGGTCCAATGAGCAGTTCTTC,CASSIVYGSNEQFF
TRBJ1-2,.,TRBV28,.,TGTGCCAGCAATCTGGAGAGCTATGGCTACACCTTC,CASNLESYGYTF
TRBJ1-1,TRBD1,TRBV12-5,.,TGTGCTAGTGCACCCGGGACAGGGAACACTGAAGCTTTCTTT,CASAPGTGNTEAFF
TRBJ2-5,TRBD1,TRBV7-3,.,TGTGCCAGCAGCCCGGGGACAGCCCCCGGTTCGGAGACCCAGTACTTC,CASSPGTAPGSETQYF
TRBJ2-1,.,TRBV2,.,TGTGCCAGCAGCAAAGCTAGTGGGAGTTCCTACAATGAGCAGTTCTTC,CASSKASGSSYNEQFF
TRBJ1-1,.,TRBV7-2,.,TGTGCCAGCAGCCCTCGACGGGTGAACACTGAAGCTTTCTTT,CASSPRRVNTEAFF
TRBJ1-2,.,TRBV7-8,.,TGTGCCAGCAGCCTCATCCTCGACAGCTATGGCTACACCTTC,CASSLILDSYGYTF
TRBJ2-1,TRBD1,TRBV7-8,few,TGTGCCAGCAGCCTAGGGGGCGACTTTGAGCAGTTCTTC,CASSLGGDFEQFF
TRBJ1-5,.,TRBV19,.,TGTGCCAGTAGCCACTACTATAGCAATCAGCCCCAGCATTTT,CASSHYYSNQPQHF
TRBJ1-6,.,TRBV21-1,.,TGTGCCAGCAGCAAGGGCAGGCGTATTCATTCACCCCTCCACTTT,CASSKGRRIHSPLHF
TRBJ2-5,.,TRBV29-1,.,TGCAGCGTTGATGTAGTAGGGGCCGAGACCCAGTACTTC,CSVDVVGAETQYF
TRBJ1-2,TRBD1,TRBV7-2,.,TGTGCCAGCACCCGACCGGGACAGGGAAAAGGCTACACCTTC,CASTRPGQGKGYTF
TRBJ1-2,.,TRBV20-1,.,TGCAGTGCTAGTGCGCCGAAGACACACTATGGCTACACCTTC,CSASAPKTHYGYTF
TRBJ1-5,.,TRBV6-5,.,TGTGCCAGCGCCCCTCGGAGGGTTGAGCCCCAGCATTTT,CASAPRRVEPQHF
TRBJ2-5,.,TRBV3-1/TRBV3-2,.,TGTGCCAGCAGCCAAGCGGGGCAAGAGACCCAGTACTTC,CASSQAGQETQYF
TRBJ2-7,TRBD2,TRBV7-9,.,TGTGCCAGCAGCCTTAACCAGGGACTAGCGGTCTCCTACGAGCAGTACTTC,CASSLNQGLAVSYEQYF
TRBJ2-1,TRBD1,TRBV27,few,TGTGCCAGCAGTTTACTAATGACAGGGCCCCCCTACAATGAGCAGTTCTTC,CASSLLMTGPPYNEQFF
TRBJ2-2,.,TRBV5-4,.,TGTGCCAGCAGCTTGGAGAGGACCGGGGAGCTGTTTTTT,CASSLERTGELFF
TRBJ1-1,.,TRBV18,.,TGTGCCAGCTCACCCCCTGTGGAGGGGAACACTGAAGCTTTCTTT,CASSPPVEGNTEAFF
TRBJ1-1,.,TRBV6-5,.,TGTGCCAGCCGGAGGAACACTGAAGCTTTCTTT,CASRRNTEAFF